This entry lists 8 T cell receptor beta chains sequenced from one sample in a study of cytomegalovirus exposure and HLA in healthy donors. The PCR made use of 60 Vbeta and 13 Jbeta primers. Libraries were prepared by immunoSEQ multiplex PCR; TCRdb keeps only in-frame clonotypes and omits some of them. The data show about 130,000 clones, approximately 80% seen once. Sequencing was performed on PBMCs. The receptors stem from a man aged 40-49 years in good health and CMV-seronegative.

The V gene is TRBV27, the J gene TRBJ2-7; a possible D gene is TRBD1 (6 bases). CDR1 and CDR2 from the germline V gene are MNHEY and SMNVEV (reference sequence). The germline V and J ends were trimmed by 5 bases and 2 bases, with 13 bases remaining between them. This CDR3 is built from 14 residues. The CDR3 DNA sequence: TGTGCCAGCAGTGCACGACAGGCAACCTACGAGCAGTACTTC. Translation gives CASSARQATYEQYF.

This clone has a handful of counts. The V and J genes are TRBV5-4 and TRBJ2-7; TRBD2 might be the D (5 bases). The CDR3 runs to 14 residues. The germline V gene has CDR1 SGHNT and CDR2 YYREEE (reference sequence). The germline V and J ends were trimmed by 6 bases and 1 base, with 14 bases remaining between them. In DNA form, the CDR3 reads TGTGCCAGCAAACCTGATGAGGGATCCTACGAGCAGTACTTC. It is translated as CASKPDEGSYEQYF.

V gene TRBV5-8 combines with J gene TRBJ1-5; 7 nucleotides agree with TRBD1. V lost 3 bases to trimming and J lost 6 bases; unmatched junction nucleotides: 9. This CDR3 spans 15 amino acids. CDR1 and CDR2 from the germline V gene are SGHTS and YDEGEE. Written as DNA, the CDR3 is TGTGCCAGCAGCTCACAGGGGAATTACGGTCAGCCCCAGCATTTT. Amino acids: CASSSQGNYGQPQHF. The variable domain in full, with the rest retrieved from reference TRBV5-8 and TRBJ1-5, is EAGVTQSPTHLIKTRGQQATLRCSPISGHTSVYWYQQALGLGLQFLLWYDEGEERNRGNFPPRFSGRQFPNYSSELNVNALELEDSALYLCASSSQGNYGQPQHFGDGTRLSIL.

The chain employs TRBV5-8 and TRBJ2-5, with TRBD2 identical over 13 bases. The trim removed 4 bases at V and 1 base at J, leaving 4 bases unmatched. CDR3 length: 16 amino acids. Germline assignment: CDR1 SGHTS and CDR2 YDEGEE. The CDR3 coding sequence is TGTGCCAGCAGCCCCTGGACTAGCGGGGGCCAAGAGACCCAGTACTTC. This codes for CASSPWTSGGQETQYF.

The rearrangement joins TRBV5-1 to TRBJ2-7, with 7 bases identical to TRBD2. V trimming: 4 bases; J trimming: 2 bases; junction bases outside the gene matches: 0. CDR3 size: 12 residues. From germline, CDR1 is SGHRS and CDR2 YFSETQ. The CDR3 bases are TGCGCCAGCAGCCGGGGGGCCTACGAGCAGTACTTC. Translation gives CASSRGAYEQYF. Based on the CDR3 plus reference TRBV5-1 and TRBJ2-7, the full variable domain is KAGVTQTPRYLIKTRGQQVTLSCSPISGHRSVSWYQQTPGQGLQFLFEYFSETQRNKGNFPGRFSGRQFSNSRSEMNVSTLELGDSALYLCASSRGAYEQYFGPGTRLTVT.

The chain uses TRBV5-4 and TRBJ1-5; unclear D gene. Trimming took off 2 bases at V and 5 bases at J, with 17 bases between the two ends. From germline, CDR1 is SGHNT and CDR2 YYREEE (reference sequence). CDR3 size: 16 residues. CDR3 nucleotide sequence: TGTGCCAGCAGCTTTTCGTTATCGGGGAACGATCAGCCCCAGCATTTT. Its translation: CASSFSLSGNDQPQHF.

This clone has only one observation. This sequence joins TRBV5-4 and TRBJ1-2, with a tentative D call TRBD1 (6 bases). V lost 0 bases to trimming and J lost 3 bases, with 9 bases between them. Per germline, CDR1 SGHNT and CDR2 YYREEE (reference sequence). This CDR3 contains 14 residues. The CDR3 sequence: CASSLDREDYGYTF. CDR3 DNA: TGTGCCAGCAGCTTGGACAGGGAAGACTATGGCTACACCTTC.

The chain combines TRBV9 with TRBJ2-2; 8 bases agree with TRBD1. Unmatched junction bases numbered 11, after V lost 4 bases and J lost 3 bases. The CDR3 is 17 amino acids. The germline V gene encodes CDR1 SGDLS and CDR2 YYNGEE. The CDR3 region has the DNA TGTGCCAGCAGCTCCCGGACAGGGACGGCGGACACCGGGGAGCTGTTTTTT. The encoded protein is CASSSRTGTADTGELFF.